Below are 11 T cell receptor beta chains sequenced from a single sample in a study of neoadjuvant anti-PD-1 for oral cavity cancer. Assay: immunoSEQ multiplex PCR; the TCRdb copy retains only in-frame clones and omits some. The table has around 18,000 clones, around 72% seen once. This sample comprised PBMCs, obtained before nivolumab (anti-PD-1) treatment. All receptors come from a person between 40 and 79 years old with oral cavity squamous cell carcinoma.

V usage is TRBV29-1 and J usage is TRBJ1-2; D not certain. Germline V gene lookup returns CDR1 SQVTM and CDR2 ANQGSEA. The CDR3 contains 12 residues. V was trimmed by 0 bases and J by 4 bases, leaving 6 bases between them. CDR3 bases: TGCAGCGTTGAAGACAGTTCCTATGGCTACACCTTC. It is translated as CSVEDSSYGYTF.

This chain links TRBV11-2 with TRBJ2-7; D is uncertain. This CDR3 has 17 residues. CDR1 SGHAT and CDR2 FQNNGV come from the germline V gene. The germline V and J ends were trimmed by 5 bases and 6 bases, with 26 bases remaining between them. CDR3 loop: CASSLTPASSLGGEQYF. For the CDR3, the DNA is TGTGCCAGCAGCCTCACCCCCGCCTCATCCTTGGGCGGCGAGCAGTACTTC.

This chain connects TRBV27 to TRBJ1-5, with 7 bases matching TRBD1. CDR3 length: 17 amino acids. Germline CDR1 and CDR2: MNHEY and SMNVEV (reference sequence). V lost 5 bases and J lost 2; bases outside the gene matches: 12. This CDR3 is CASSPTPDRAGNQPQHF. The CDR3, as DNA: TGTGCCAGCAGTCCCACCCCTGACAGGGCAGGCAATCAGCCCCAGCATTTT.

This clone was seen once. The chain uses TRBV6-4 and TRBJ2-2; no firm D call. Germline V gene sequence: CDR1 MRHNA, CDR2 SNTAGT. Trimming shortened V by 11 bases and J by 5 bases, and 9 bases separated the two germline ends. This CDR3 has 11 amino acids. The DNA of the CDR3 is TGTGCCGGGATAGGGACCGGGGAGCTGTTTTTT. It codes for CAGIGTGELFF.

The chain uses TRBV5-1 and TRBJ2-2; 7 nucleotides align to TRBD2. After removal of 1 base from V and 5 bases from J, the junction contained 2 bases not matched to a gene. The germline gives CDR1 SGHRS, CDR2 YFSETQ. The CDR3 runs 14 residues. In nucleotides, the CDR3 is TGCGCCAGCAGCTTGATCGGGGGGACCGGGGAGCTGTTTTTT. It codes for CASSLIGGTGELFF. The full variable domain, in which reference TRBV5-1 and TRBJ2-2 provide the parts outside the CDR3, is KAGVTQTPRYLIKTRGQQVTLSCSPISGHRSVSWYQQTPGQGLQFLFEYFSETQRNKGNFPGRFSGRQFSNSRSEMNVSTLELGDSALYLCASSLIGGTGELFFGEGSRLTVL.

This clone came up once. This CDR3 reads CATSRNLGDYGGYTF. The CDR3 coding sequence is TGTGCCACCAGCAGAAACCTGGGGGATTATGGGGGCTACACCTTC. V and J are TRBV15 and TRBJ1-2; D may be TRBD1 (5 bases). Germline lookup yields CDR1 LNHNV and CDR2 YYDKDF (reference sequence). This CDR3 comprises 15 residues. Trimming took off 2 bases at V and 8 bases at J, with 18 bases between the two ends.

This clone was picked up one time. The chain carries TRBV5-1 and TRBJ2-6; 7 bases agree with TRBD2. CDR1 and CDR2 from the germline V gene are SGHRS and YFSETQ. The V gene end was trimmed by 7 bases and the J gene end by 2 bases; junction bases not matched to a gene: 6. The CDR3 contains 15 residues. The CDR3 region has the DNA TGCGCCAGCGGGGGGGATAACCCTGGGGCCAACGTCCTGACTTTC. Protein: CASGGDNPGANVLTF.

The V call is TRBV29-1, the J call TRBJ1-2; D is perhaps TRBD1 (6 bases). The CDR3 has 10 residues. V dropped 6 bases and J dropped 8 bases, with 10 bases sitting between them. The V gene's germline CDR1 is SQVTM and CDR2 ANQGSEA. CDR3 region: CSVRQEGYTF. The CDR3 bases are TGCAGCGTCAGACAGGAGGGCTACACCTTC. Full variable domain (rest looked up from reference TRBV29-1 and TRBJ1-2): SAVISQKPSRDICQRGTSLTIQCQVDSQVTMMFWYRQQPGQSLTLIATANQGSEATYESGFVIDKFPISRPNLTFSTLTVSNMSPEDSSIYLCSVRQEGYTFGSGTRLTVV.

V usage is TRBV29-1 and J usage is TRBJ2-5; 14 bases match TRBD2. Germline V gene data show CDR1 as SQVTM and CDR2 as ANQGSEA. The J segment lost 5 bases and the V segment lost 7 bases, leaving 6 bases of the junction unmatched. The CDR3 is 14 amino acids. The chain's CDR3 is CSAGLAGGGETQYF. CDR3 nucleotide sequence: TGCAGCGCCGGACTAGCGGGGGGTGGGGAGACCCAGTACTTC. Filled out from reference TRBV29-1 and TRBJ2-5, the complete variable domain reads SAVISQKPSRDICQRGTSLTIQCQVDSQVTMMFWYRQQPGQSLTLIATANQGSEATYESGFVIDKFPISRPNLTFSTLTVSNMSPEDSSIYLCSAGLAGGGETQYFGPGTRLLVL.

The gene calls are TRBV6-5 and TRBJ2-5; TRBD1 might be the D (6 bases). The length of the CDR3 is 15 residues. The germline gives CDR1 MNHEY, CDR2 SVGAGI. Trimming took 0 bases from V and 1 from J, leaving 9 bases between them. The CDR3 sequence is CASSYSGQTQETQYF. Here the CDR3 DNA reads TGTGCCAGCAGTTACTCTGGACAGACCCAAGAGACCCAGTACTTC.

This clone was seen a few times. V gene TRBV2 combines with J gene TRBJ2-1, with a possible D match to TRBD2 (5 bases). Germline V CDR1 and CDR2: SNHLY, FYNNEI. This CDR3 region has 15 residues. Trimming shortened V by 3 bases and J by 1 base, and 10 bases separated the two germline ends. This chain's CDR3 is CASSEEADSYNEQFF. In DNA form, the CDR3 reads TGTGCCAGCAGTGAGGAAGCGGATTCCTACAATGAGCAGTTCTTC.